These T cell receptor beta chains were read from a single sample in a study of response to subunit inactivated influenza vaccine. TCRdb recomputed calls from the RT-PCR reads with MiXCR, one row per CDR3 protein. There are about 800,000 distinct CDR3 sequences in the sample; 21% occur only once, and roughly 10% lies in the top ten. Here the sequenced sample was PBMCs from blood, taken more than 4 days after vaccination. These receptors originate from a man aged 50 to 59 who received an inactivated influenza vaccine. Both conserved end residues are part of each CDR3. Each record gives: D gene, J gene, clone size, V gene, CDR3 protein, CDR3 DNA. D genes are given only for firm matches. Clone size is given for some rows only: seen once, a few or many times, or a class if the clone is expanded.

-,TRBJ2-5,-,TRBV12-3/TRBV12-4,CASSLRLRGGTQYF,TGTGCCAGCAGTTTGAGGCTTCGGGGAGGGACCCAGTACTTC
-,TRBJ2-2,many,TRBV5-1,CASSSPLKETGELFF,TGCGCCAGCAGCTCCCCCTTAAAGGAGACCGGGGAGCTGTTTTTT
-,TRBJ2-3,few,TRBV7-8,CASSPHHLSKNTDTQYF,TGTGCCAGCAGCCCTCATCATTTGTCTAAGAACACAGATACGCAGTATTTT
-,TRBJ2-2,few,TRBV6-4,CASSDSAGPTGELFF,TGTGCCAGCAGTGACTCAGCAGGGCCCACCGGGGAGCTGTTTTTT
-,TRBJ2-3,-,TRBV28,CASSSILRGTQYF,TGTGCCAGCAGTTCCATACTTCGGGGTACGCAGTATTTT
TRBD2,TRBJ2-7,few,TRBV29-1,CSVKPGGLSYEQYF,TGCAGCGTTAAACCGGGGGGTTTATCCTACGAGCAGTACTTC
TRBD1,TRBJ2-1,-,TRBV20-1,CSARGQGNYNEQFF,TGCAGTGCTAGAGGACAGGGGAACTACAATGAGCAGTTCTTC
TRBD2,TRBJ2-1,few,TRBV20-1,CSAPYSGPERREEQFF,TGCAGTGCTCCCTATAGCGGGCCCGAGCGACGTGAAGAGCAGTTCTTC
-,TRBJ2-7,-,TRBV6-5,CASSYPGHYEQYF,TGTGCCAGCAGTTACCCGGGACACTACGAGCAGTACTTC
TRBD2,TRBJ2-5,-,TRBV10-3,CAISDSGGETQYF,TGTGCCATCAGTGACTCGGGGGGAGAGACCCAGTACTTC
-,TRBJ2-1,few,TRBV20-1,CSARHYPGQKVNEQFF,TGCAGTGCTAGGCATTACCCGGGCCAAAAGGTCAATGAGCAGTTCTTC
TRBD2,TRBJ2-1,few,TRBV5-1,CASSLETSGISYNEQFF,TGCGCCAGCAGCTTGGAGACTAGCGGGATCTCCTACAATGAGCAGTTCTTC
-,TRBJ2-3,few,TRBV4-1,CASSQGWFGDTQYF,TGCGCCAGCAGCCAGGGTTGGTTCGGCGATACGCAGTATTTT
TRBD1,TRBJ2-1,-,TRBV7-6,CASSLSAEGADEQFF,TGTGCCAGCAGCTTATCGGCAGAGGGGGCGGATGAGCAGTTCTTC
-,TRBJ1-2,-,TRBV25-1,CASSEYGLRAGRHGYTF,TGTGCCAGCAGTGAATATGGTCTCAGGGCAGGGAGGCATGGCTACACCTTC
-,TRBJ2-5,few,TRBV5-6,CASRRWAREETQYF,TGTGCCAGCAGGCGGTGGGCCAGGGAGGAGACCCAGTACTTC
TRBD1,TRBJ2-5,few,TRBV28,CASSPIRDRRNPYQETQYF,TGTGCCAGCAGTCCTATCCGGGACAGAAGAAACCCGTACCAAGAGACCCAGTACTTC
-,TRBJ2-1,many,TRBV29-1,CSVEDNRVGPFF,TGCAGCGTTGAAGATAACAGGGTGGGTCCGTTCTTC
-,TRBJ2-1,few,TRBV5-4,CASSSHQGEQFF,TGTGCCAGCAGCTCCCACCAGGGTGAGCAGTTCTTC
-,TRBJ1-5,many,TRBV10-3,CAISGGGGQPQHF,TGTGCCATCAGTGGGGGTGGCGGTCAGCCCCAGCATTTT
-,TRBJ2-6,-,TRBV6-2/TRBV6-3,CASGGVSGANVLTF,TGTGCCAGCGGAGGTGTCTCTGGGGCCAACGTCCTGACTTTC
-,TRBJ1-5,many,TRBV24-1,CATSDSLRPEPQHF,TGTGCCACCAGTGATTCATTACGACCTGAACCCCAGCATTTT
-,TRBJ1-5,-,TRBV10-3,CAISAQGKGQPQHF,TGTGCCATCAGTGCCCAAGGTAAAGGACAGCCCCAGCATTTT
-,TRBJ1-5,-,TRBV6-2/TRBV6-3,CASSKSLNQPQHF,TGTGCCAGCAGTAAGAGTTTAAATCAGCCCCAGCATTTT
-,TRBJ2-7,-,TRBV29-1,CSVEDVGDEQYF,TGCAGCGTTGAAGATGTAGGCGACGAGCAGTACTTC
-,TRBJ2-1,-,TRBV12-3/TRBV12-4,CASSLNPGLGGNEQFF,TGTGCCAGCAGTTTAAACCCTGGACTCGGGGGAAATGAGCAGTTCTTC